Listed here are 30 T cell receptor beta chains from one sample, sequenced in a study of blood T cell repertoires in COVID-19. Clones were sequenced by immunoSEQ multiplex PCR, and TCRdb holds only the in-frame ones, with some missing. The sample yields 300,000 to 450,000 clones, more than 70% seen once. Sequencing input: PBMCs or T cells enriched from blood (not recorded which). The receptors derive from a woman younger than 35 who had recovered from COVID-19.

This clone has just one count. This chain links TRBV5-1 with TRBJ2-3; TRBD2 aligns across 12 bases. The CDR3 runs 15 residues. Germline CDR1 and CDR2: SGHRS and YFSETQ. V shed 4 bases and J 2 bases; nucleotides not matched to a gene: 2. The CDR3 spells CASSGLAGITDTQYF. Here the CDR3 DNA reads TGCGCCAGCAGCGGACTAGCGGGGATCACAGATACGCAGTATTTT.

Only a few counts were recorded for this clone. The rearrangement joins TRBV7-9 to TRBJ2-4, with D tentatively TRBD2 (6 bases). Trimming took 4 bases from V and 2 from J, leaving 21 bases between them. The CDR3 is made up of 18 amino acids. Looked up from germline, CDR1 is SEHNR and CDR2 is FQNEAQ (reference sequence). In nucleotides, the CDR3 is TGTGCCAGCAGCTCACCGACCGCAGGCGGGGCCACCAAAAACATTCAGTACTTC. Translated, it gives CASSSPTAGGATKNIQYF.

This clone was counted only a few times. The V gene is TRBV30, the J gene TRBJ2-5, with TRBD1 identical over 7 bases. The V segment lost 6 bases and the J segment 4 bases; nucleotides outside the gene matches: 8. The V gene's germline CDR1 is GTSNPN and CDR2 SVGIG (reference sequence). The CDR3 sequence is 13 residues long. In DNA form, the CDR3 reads TGTGCCTGTCTGACAGGGCTTCTAGAGACCCAGTACTTC. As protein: CACLTGLLETQYF.

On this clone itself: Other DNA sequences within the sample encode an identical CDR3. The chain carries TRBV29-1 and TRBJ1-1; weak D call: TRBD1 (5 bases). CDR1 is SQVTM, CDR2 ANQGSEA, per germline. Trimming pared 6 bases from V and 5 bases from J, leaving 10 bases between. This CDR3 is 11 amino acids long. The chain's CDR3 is CSVVRGTEAFF. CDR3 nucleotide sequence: TGCAGCGTCGTCCGGGGGACTGAAGCTTTCTTT.

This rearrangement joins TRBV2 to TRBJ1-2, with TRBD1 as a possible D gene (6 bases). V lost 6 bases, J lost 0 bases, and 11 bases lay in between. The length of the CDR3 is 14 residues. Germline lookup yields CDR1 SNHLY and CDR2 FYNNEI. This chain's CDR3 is CASRTGLANYGYTF. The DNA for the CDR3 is TGTGCCAGCAGGACAGGTCTCGCTAACTATGGCTACACCTTC.

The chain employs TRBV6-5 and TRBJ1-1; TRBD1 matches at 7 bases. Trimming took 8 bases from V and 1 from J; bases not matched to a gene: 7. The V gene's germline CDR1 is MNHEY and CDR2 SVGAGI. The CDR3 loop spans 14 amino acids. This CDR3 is CASGPGGRNTEAFF. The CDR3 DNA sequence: TGTGCCAGCGGCCCAGGGGGGCGGAACACTGAAGCTTTCTTT.

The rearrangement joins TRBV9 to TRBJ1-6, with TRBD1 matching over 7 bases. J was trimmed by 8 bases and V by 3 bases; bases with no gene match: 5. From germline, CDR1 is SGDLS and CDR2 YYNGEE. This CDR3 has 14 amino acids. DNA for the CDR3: TGTGCCAGCAGCGCAGCCGGACAGGATTCACCCCTCCACTTT. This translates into CASSAAGQDSPLHF.

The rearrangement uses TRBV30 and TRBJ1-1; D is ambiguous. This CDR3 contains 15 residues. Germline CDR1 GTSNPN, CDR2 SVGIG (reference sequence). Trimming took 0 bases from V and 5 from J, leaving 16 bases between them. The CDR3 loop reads CAWSVVWAPGTEAFF. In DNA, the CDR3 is TGTGCCTGGAGTGTAGTCTGGGCCCCTGGGACTGAAGCTTTCTTT.

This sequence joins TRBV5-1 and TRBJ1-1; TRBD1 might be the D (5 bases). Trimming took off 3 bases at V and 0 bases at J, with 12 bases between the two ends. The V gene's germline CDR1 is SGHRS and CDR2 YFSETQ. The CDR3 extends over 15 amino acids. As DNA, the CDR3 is TGCGCCAGCAGCTCCCCGGACACATTGAACACTGAAGCTTTCTTT. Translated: CASSSPDTLNTEAFF.

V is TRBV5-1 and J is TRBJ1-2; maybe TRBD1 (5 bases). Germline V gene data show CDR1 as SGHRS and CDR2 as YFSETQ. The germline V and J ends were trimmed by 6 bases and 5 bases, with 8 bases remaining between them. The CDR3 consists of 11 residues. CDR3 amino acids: CASTGEYGYTF. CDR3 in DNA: TGCGCCAGCACGGGGGAATATGGCTACACCTTC.

The CDR3 loop reads CAWRQLTLGTEAFF. Here the CDR3 DNA reads TGTGCCTGGAGACAGCTCACTTTGGGCACTGAAGCTTTCTTT. The chain couples TRBV30 to TRBJ1-1; no clear D gene. The CDR3 covers 14 residues. Germline loops: CDR1 GTSNPN, CDR2 SVGIG (reference sequence). V was pared by 3 bases and J by 4 bases, with 15 bases between.

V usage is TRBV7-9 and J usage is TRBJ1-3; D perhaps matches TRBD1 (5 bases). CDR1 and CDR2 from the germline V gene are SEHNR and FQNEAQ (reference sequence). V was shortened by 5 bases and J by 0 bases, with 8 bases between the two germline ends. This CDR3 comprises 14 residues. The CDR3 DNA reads TGTGCCAGCAGCCGACAGATCTCTGGAAACACCATATATTTT. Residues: CASSRQISGNTIYF.

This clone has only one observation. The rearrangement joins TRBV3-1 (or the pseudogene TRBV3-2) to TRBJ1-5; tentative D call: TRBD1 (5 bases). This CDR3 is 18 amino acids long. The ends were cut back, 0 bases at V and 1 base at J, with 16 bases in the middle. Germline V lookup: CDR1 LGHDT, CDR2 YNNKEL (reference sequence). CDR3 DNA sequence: TGTGCCAGCAGCCAAGAGGAGACAGAAAACCAGAGCAATCAGCCCCAGCATTTT. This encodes CASSQEETENQSNQPQHF.

CDR3 sequence: CASGFPGTGEKYTF. As DNA, the CDR3 is TGTGCCAGCGGATTTCCCGGGACAGGGGAAAAGTACACCTTC. The rearrangement joins TRBV2 to TRBJ1-2; 10 bases map to TRBD1. There are 14 residues in the CDR3. V shed 8 bases and J 11 bases; nucleotides not matched to a gene: 14. CDR1 is SNHLY and CDR2 is FYNNEI in the germline V gene. Looking up the rest from reference TRBV2 and TRBJ1-2 gives the full variable domain: EPEVTQTPSHQVTQMGQEVILRCVPISNHLYFYWYRQILGQKVEFLVSFYNNEISEKSEIFDDQFSVERPDGSNFTLKIRSTKLEDSAMYFCASGFPGTGEKYTFGSGTRLTVV.

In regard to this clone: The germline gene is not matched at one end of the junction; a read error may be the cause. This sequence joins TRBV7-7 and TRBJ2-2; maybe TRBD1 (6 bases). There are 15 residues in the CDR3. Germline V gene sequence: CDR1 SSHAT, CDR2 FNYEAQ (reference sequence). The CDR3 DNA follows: TGTGCTAGCAGCTTATCAGGGGCGGGCACCGGGGAGCTGTTTTTT. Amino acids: CASSLSGAGTGELFF.

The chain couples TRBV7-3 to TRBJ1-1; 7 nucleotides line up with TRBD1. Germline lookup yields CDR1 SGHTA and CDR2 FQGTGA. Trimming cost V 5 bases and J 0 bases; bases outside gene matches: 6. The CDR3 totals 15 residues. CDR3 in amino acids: CASSARQGMNTEAFF. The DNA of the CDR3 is TGTGCCAGCAGCGCACGACAGGGCATGAACACTGAAGCTTTCTTT. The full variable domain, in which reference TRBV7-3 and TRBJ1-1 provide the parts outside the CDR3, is GAGVSQTPSNKVTEKGKYVELRCDPISGHTALYWYRQSLGQGPEFLIYFQGTGAADDSGLPNDRFFAVRPEGSVSTLKIQRTERGDSAVYLCASSARQGMNTEAFFGQGTRLTVV.

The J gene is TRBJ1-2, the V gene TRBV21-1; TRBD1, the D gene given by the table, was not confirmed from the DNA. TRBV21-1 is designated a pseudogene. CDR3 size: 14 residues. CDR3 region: CASSSSGVRYGYTF. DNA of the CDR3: TGTGCCAGCAGTTCTTCAGGGGTACGCTATGGCTACACCTTC.

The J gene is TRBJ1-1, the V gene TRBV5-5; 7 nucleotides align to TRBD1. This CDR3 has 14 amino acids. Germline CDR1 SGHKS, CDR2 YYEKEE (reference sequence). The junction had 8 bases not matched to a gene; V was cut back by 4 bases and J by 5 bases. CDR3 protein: CASSPGDSGTEAFF. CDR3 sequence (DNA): TGTGCCAGCAGCCCTGGGGACAGCGGAACTGAAGCTTTCTTT.

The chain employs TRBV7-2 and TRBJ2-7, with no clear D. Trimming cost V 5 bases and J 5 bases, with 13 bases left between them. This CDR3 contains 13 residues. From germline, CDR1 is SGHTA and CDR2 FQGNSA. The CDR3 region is CASSPRSTHEQYF. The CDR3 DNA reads TGTGCCAGCAGCCCCAGGTCCACCCACGAGCAGTACTTC.

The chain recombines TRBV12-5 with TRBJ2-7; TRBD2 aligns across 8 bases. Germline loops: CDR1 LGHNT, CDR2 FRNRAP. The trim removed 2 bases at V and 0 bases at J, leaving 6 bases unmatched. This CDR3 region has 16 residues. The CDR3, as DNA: TGTGCTAGTGGTTTGCCACGGGAGGGGGACTCCTACGAGCAGTACTTC. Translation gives CASGLPREGDSYEQYF. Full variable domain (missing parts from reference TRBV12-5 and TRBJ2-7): DARVTQTPRHKVTEMGQEVTMRCQPILGHNTVFWYRQTMMQGLELLAYFRNRAPLDDSGMPKDRFSAEMPDATLATLKIQPSEPRDSAVYFCASGLPREGDSYEQYFGPGTRLTVT.

The CDR3, as DNA: TGTGCCAGCAGGCCGGACAGGGTTTTGTTTTACTATGGCTACACCTTC. Its protein is CASRPDRVLFYYGYTF. The chain employs TRBV28 and TRBJ1-2, with 8 bases identical to TRBD1. This CDR3 is built from 16 residues. In germline, CDR1 is MDHEN, CDR2 SYDVKM. The V gene end was trimmed by 6 bases and the J gene end by 3 bases; junction bases not matched to a gene: 12.

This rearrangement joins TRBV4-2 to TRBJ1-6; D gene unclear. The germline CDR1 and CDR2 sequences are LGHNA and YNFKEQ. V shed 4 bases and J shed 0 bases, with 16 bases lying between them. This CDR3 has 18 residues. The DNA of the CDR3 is TGTGCCAGCAGCCGGTGGACGGCCGGAGGCTCCTATAATTCACCCCTCCACTTT. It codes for CASSRWTAGGSYNSPLHF.

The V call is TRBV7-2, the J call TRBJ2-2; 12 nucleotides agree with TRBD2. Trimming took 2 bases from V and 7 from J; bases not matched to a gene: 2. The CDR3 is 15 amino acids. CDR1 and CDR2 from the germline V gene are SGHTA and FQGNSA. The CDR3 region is CASSLTSGGFGELFF. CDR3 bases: TGTGCCAGCAGCTTAACTAGCGGGGGGTTCGGGGAGCTGTTTTTT.

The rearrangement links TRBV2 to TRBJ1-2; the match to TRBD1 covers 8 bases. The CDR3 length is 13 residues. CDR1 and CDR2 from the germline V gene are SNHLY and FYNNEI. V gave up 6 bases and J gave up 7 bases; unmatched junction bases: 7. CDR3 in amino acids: CASREDRVAGYTF. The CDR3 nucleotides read TGTGCCAGCAGGGAGGACAGGGTTGCTGGCTACACCTTC.

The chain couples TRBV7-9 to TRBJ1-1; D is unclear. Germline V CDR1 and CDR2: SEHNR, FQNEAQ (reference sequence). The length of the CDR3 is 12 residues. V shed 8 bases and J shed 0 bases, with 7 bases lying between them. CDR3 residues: CASDNLNTEAFF. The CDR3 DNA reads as TGTGCCAGCGACAATTTGAACACTGAAGCTTTCTTT.

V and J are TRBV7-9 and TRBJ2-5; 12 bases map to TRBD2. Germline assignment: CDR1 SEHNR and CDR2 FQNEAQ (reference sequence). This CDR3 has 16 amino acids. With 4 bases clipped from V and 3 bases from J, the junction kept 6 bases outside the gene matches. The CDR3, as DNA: TGTGCCAGCAGCTCCCTGCGACTAGCGGGGGAAGAGACCCAGTACTTC. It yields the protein CASSSLRLAGEETQYF.

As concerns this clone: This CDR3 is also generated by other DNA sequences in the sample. The CDR3 DNA sequence: TGTGCCAGCAGCTTGGAGGGAGGATACGGCTACACCTTC. Translated: CASSLEGGYGYTF. The chain recombines TRBV5-5 with TRBJ1-2, with D hard to call. The V end was cut by 0 bases, the J end by 8 bases, with 11 bases between. CDR1 is SGHKS and CDR2 is YYEKEE in the germline V gene (reference sequence). This CDR3 is 13 amino acids long.

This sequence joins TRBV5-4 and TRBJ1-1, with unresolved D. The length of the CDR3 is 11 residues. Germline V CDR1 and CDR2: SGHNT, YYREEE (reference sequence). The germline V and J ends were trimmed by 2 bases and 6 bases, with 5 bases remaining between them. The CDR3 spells CASSFKSEAFF. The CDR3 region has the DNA TGTGCCAGCAGCTTCAAATCTGAAGCTTTCTTT.

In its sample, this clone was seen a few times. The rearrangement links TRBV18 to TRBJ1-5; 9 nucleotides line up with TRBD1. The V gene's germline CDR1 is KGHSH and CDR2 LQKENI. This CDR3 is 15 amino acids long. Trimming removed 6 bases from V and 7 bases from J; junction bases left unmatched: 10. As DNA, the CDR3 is TGTGCCAGCTCGAACAGGGGGCGCGATGAACAGCCCCAGCATTTT. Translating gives CASSNRGRDEQPQHF.

CDR3 region: CASSQAVSGYGYTF. The CDR3 DNA reads TGTGCCAGCAGCCAAGCTGTATCAGGGTATGGCTACACCTTC. The V and J genes are TRBV14 and TRBJ1-2, with a tentative D call TRBD1 (5 bases). V was trimmed by 1 base and J by 5 bases, leaving 11 bases between them. Germline V lookup: CDR1 SGHDN, CDR2 FVKESK. The CDR3 loop spans 14 amino acids.